These 27 T cell receptor beta chains were sequenced from one sample in a study of regulatory T cells in long-lasting Graves disease. For TCR beta, libraries came from iRepertoire HTBI primers and Arm-PCR of CDR3 regions. TCRdb used MiXCR to reprocess the multiplex PCR reads, holding one entry per CDR3 protein. The sample lists about 460,000 distinct CDR3 sequences; less than 25% were seen once. Time point reported: persistent/refractory GD, antithyroid drugs over 5 years with positive TRAb. Isolated PBMC RNA provided the starting material for the TCR library. The source material was peripheral blood mononuclear cells (PBMCs), sampled when the disease was refractory, from a patient treated with antithyroid drugs. The origin of the receptors is a female donor with Graves disease.

Details on this clonotype: This clone may be a read error of a much larger clone one base away. The chain combines TRBV6-1 with TRBJ1-5, with D possibly being TRBD1 (5 bases). This CDR3 has 15 residues. The germline CDR1 and CDR2 sequences are MNHNS and SASEGT. V lost 3 bases, J lost 0 bases, and 9 bases lay in between. CDR3 DNA: TGTGCCAGCAGTGATCGGGGGGATAGCAATCAGCCCCAGCATTTT. It codes for CASSDRGDSNQPQHF.

As regards this clonotype: Being one base from a much bigger clone, this may be a read error. V usage is TRBV28 and J usage is TRBJ2-7; possible D gene TRBD2, 6 bases. Germline-derived CDR1 and CDR2 are MDHEN and SYDVKM. CDR3 length: 16 residues. V lost 6 bases, J lost 4 bases, and 22 bases lay in between. The CDR3 DNA follows: TGTGCCAGCAGGAAAGGGCCCCGGCGGGGTAGTTACGAGCAGTACTTC. The encoded protein is CASRKGPRRGSYEQYF.

The chain uses TRBV27 and TRBJ1-4, with 10 bases matching TRBD1. The germline V gene encodes CDR1 MNHEY and CDR2 SMNVEV (reference sequence). V lost 4 bases, J lost 6 bases, and 5 bases stayed unmatched. The CDR3 has 15 amino acids. The CDR3 sequence is CASSSTDRGYEKLFF. As DNA, the CDR3 is TGTGCCAGCAGTTCCACGGACAGGGGGTATGAAAAACTGTTTTTT.

This sequence joins TRBV19 and TRBJ2-5, with D unresolved. This CDR3 contains 15 residues. V was shortened by 3 bases and J by 0 bases, with 11 bases between the two germline ends. Germline V gene sequence: CDR1 LNHDA, CDR2 SQIVND (reference sequence). The CDR3 DNA reads as TGTGCCAGTAGTATTGGAGTTCGAAACCAAGAGACCCAGTACTTC. Translated, it gives CASSIGVRNQETQYF.

The table lists this clonotype with many counts. The chain links TRBV6-1 to TRBJ2-5, with D perhaps TRBD1 (5 bases). V lost 6 bases to trimming and J lost 3 bases, with 11 bases between them. Germline CDR1 MNHNS, CDR2 SASEGT. The CDR3 is 13 amino acids. CDR3 region: CASRDTGEETQYF. The CDR3 DNA sequence: TGTGCCAGCAGGGACACCGGCGAAGAGACCCAGTACTTC.

Regarding this clonotype: Sequence at one end of the junction differs from germline and may be a read error. The chain uses TRBV19 and TRBJ2-7, with D possibly being TRBD1 (5 bases). The germline gives CDR1 LNHDA, CDR2 SQIVND (reference sequence). The CDR3 contains 14 residues. The CDR3 loop reads CARSIPGSAYEQYF. DNA for the CDR3: TGTGCCCGTAGTATCCCAGGGTCCGCCTACGAGCAGTACTTC. The whole variable domain, filled in from reference TRBV19 and TRBJ2-7, reads DGGITQSPKYLFRKEGQNVTLSCEQNLNHDAMYWYRQDPGQGLRLIYYSQIVNDFQKGDIAEGYSVSREKKESFPLTVTSAQKNPTAFYLCARSIPGSAYEQYFGPGTRLTVT.

The chain uses TRBV28 and TRBJ2-2; TRBD1 matches 7 bases. The V gene end was trimmed by 3 bases and the J gene end by 7 bases; junction bases not matched to a gene: 17. The CDR3 extends over 18 amino acids. Germline V lookup: CDR1 MDHEN, CDR2 SYDVKM. The DNA for the CDR3 is TGTGCCAGCAGTTTGGAGACCCTTTTTGGACAGGCGGACGGGGAGCTGTTTTTT. Amino acids: CASSLETLFGQADGELFF.

This chain joins TRBV2 and TRBJ2-3; unclear D gene. The germline CDR1 and CDR2 sequences are SNHLY and FYNNEI. V lost 2 bases to trimming and J lost 9 bases, with 12 bases between them. This CDR3 spans 13 amino acids. The CDR3 DNA reads as TGTGCCAGCAGTGAACGACGGCCCGCCACGCAGTATTTT. Translating gives CASSERRPATQYF.

The chain combines TRBV7-2 with TRBJ1-6; 10 bases are a match to TRBD1. CDR1 and CDR2 (germline): SGHTA, FQGNSA. Trimming removed 5 bases from V and 9 bases from J; junction bases left unmatched: 7. The CDR3 is 15 amino acids. CDR3 loop: CASSPGQGGFSPLHF. The CDR3 nucleotides are TGTGCCAGCAGCCCCGGACAGGGGGGTTTTTCACCCCTCCACTTT.

V is TRBV20-1 and J is TRBJ2-2; TRBD2 agrees at 9 bases. J was trimmed by 5 bases and V by 3 bases; bases with no gene match: 10. Germline values: CDR1 DFQATT, CDR2 SNEGSKA (reference sequence). This CDR3 is 16 amino acids long. CDR3 sequence (DNA): TGCAGTGCTAGCATCGCGGGAGGGCCGGGTACCGGGGAGCTGTTTTTT. Translation gives CSASIAGGPGTGELFF.

In its sample, this clonotype was seen many times. The chain couples TRBV28 to TRBJ1-5; 7 bases fit TRBD1. In germline, CDR1 is MDHEN, CDR2 SYDVKM. The CDR3 extends over 18 amino acids. Trimming took 4 bases from V and 0 from J; bases not matched to a gene: 12. As DNA, the CDR3 is TGTGCCAGCAGTTCCCCGGTGCAGGGGGGCGATAGCAATCAGCCCCAGCATTTT. Amino acid sequence: CASSSPVQGGDSNQPQHF.

This clonotype has a count of ten or more. The rearrangement joins TRBV6-5 to TRBJ2-5; 9 nucleotides align to TRBD2. The ends lost 4 bases at V and 2 bases at J; junction bases unmatched: 5. Looked up from germline, CDR1 is MNHEY and CDR2 is SVGAGI. CDR3 size: 15 residues. CDR3 DNA sequence: TGTGCCAGCAGTTCAAGCGGGGGGTTTCAAGAGACCCAGTACTTC. It encodes CASSSSGGFQETQYF.

J is TRBJ1-6 and V is TRBV4-3; D not certain. The V and J ends lost 6 bases and 7 bases respectively, with 10 bases between them. In germline, CDR1 is LGHNA, CDR2 YSLEER. This CDR3 region has 13 residues. The CDR3 DNA reads as TGCGCCAGCAGGGTGGGGTTGAATTCACCCCTCCACTTT. Its translation is CASRVGLNSPLHF.

Details on this clonotype: Since a much larger clone is just one base distant, this may be a read error. The rearrangement uses TRBV7-2 and TRBJ2-4, with 7 positions matching TRBD2. CDR1 is SGHTA and CDR2 is FQGNSA in the germline V gene. The CDR3 sequence is 15 residues long. Trimming removed 5 bases from V and 5 bases from J; junction bases left unmatched: 9. The CDR3 nucleotides read TGTGCCAGCAGCGGGCCGGGACGGGGGGAAAACATTCAGTACTTC. This sequence encodes CASSGPGRGENIQYF. Combining the CDR3 with reference TRBV7-2 and TRBJ2-4 gives the whole variable domain GAGVSQSPSNKVTEKGKDVELRCDPISGHTALYWYRQSLGQGLEFLIYFQGNSAPDKSGLPSDRFSAERTGGSVSTLTIQRTQQEDSAVYLCASSGPGRGENIQYFGAGTRLSVL.

Ten or more counts support this clonotype. The chain carries TRBV28 and TRBJ1-5; D not resolved. CDR3 size: 11 residues. V gave up 3 bases and J gave up 6 bases, with 3 bases separating them. Per germline, CDR1 MDHEN and CDR2 SYDVKM. The CDR3 DNA is TGTGCCAGCAGTTTGGCTCAGCCCCAGCATTTT. It is translated as CASSLAQPQHF.

This clonotype was detected a few times. The V call is TRBV6-1, the J call TRBJ1-1; a possible D gene is TRBD1 (6 bases). The length of the CDR3 is 16 residues. Trimming stripped 6 bases from V and 1 base from J, with 18 bases between. Germline V gene sequence: CDR1 MNHNS, CDR2 SASEGT. CDR3 in amino acids: CASRGGGQGPNTEAFF. The CDR3, as DNA: TGTGCCAGCAGGGGGGGGGGGCAGGGCCCGAACACTGAAGCTTTCTTT.

The chain combines TRBV11-1 with TRBJ2-5; 10 bases are shared with TRBD1. Unmatched junction bases numbered 13, after V lost 5 bases and J lost 7 bases. The CDR3 has 16 amino acids. The germline V gene has CDR1 SGHAT and CDR2 FQDESV (reference sequence). This CDR3 is CASSRQGTGDRWTQYF. The CDR3 DNA follows: TGTGCCAGCAGCCGCCAGGGGACAGGGGACCGTTGGACCCAGTACTTC.

V is TRBV7-9 and J is TRBJ2-3, with 9 positions matching TRBD2. The ends lost 0 bases at V and 0 bases at J; junction bases unmatched: 7. Germline CDR1 reads SEHNR; CDR2 reads FQNEAQ (reference sequence). CDR3 length: 18 residues. The CDR3 DNA reads as TGTGCCAGCAGCTTAGCGCGGGGGGGACCCGCTAGCACAGATACGCAGTATTTT. This translates into CASSLARGGPASTDTQYF. The variable domain in full, completed from reference TRBV7-9 and TRBJ2-3, reads DTGVSQNPRHKITKRGQNVTFRCDPISEHNRLYWYRQTLGQGPEFLTYFQNEAQLEKSRLLSDRFSAERPKGSFSTLEIQRTEQGDSAMYLCASSLARGGPASTDTQYFGPGTRLTVL.

The chain couples TRBV11-2 to TRBJ2-7; D is possibly TRBD2 (6 bases). The CDR3 has 14 amino acids. From germline, CDR1 is SGHAT and CDR2 FQNNGV. This CDR3 reads CTSSGRRYSYEQYV. DNA of the CDR3: TGTACCAGCAGCGGGCGACGGTACTCCTACGAGCAGTACGTC.

The rearrangement uses TRBV25-1 and TRBJ2-7, with D tentatively TRBD2 (7 bases). The germline gives CDR1 MGHDK, CDR2 SYGVNS. Trimming took 5 bases from V and 4 from J, leaving 12 bases between them. This CDR3 contains 13 residues. The CDR3 coding sequence is TGTGCCAGCAGTTTCGGGGGGCTGTACGAGCAGTACTTC. Translation gives CASSFGGLYEQYF.

This clonotype was found a few times. The chain recombines TRBV7-3 with TRBJ2-1, with D possibly TRBD2 on 6 matching bases. V gave up 3 bases and J gave up 7 bases, with 10 bases separating them. Germline V CDR1 and CDR2: SGHTA, FQGTGA. There are 13 residues in the CDR3. For the CDR3, the DNA is TGTGCCAGCAGCTTCACGGGAGATAATGAGCAGTTCTTC. It specifies CASSFTGDNEQFF.

The rearrangement joins TRBV30 to TRBJ2-5; the D gene is possibly TRBD2 (6 bases). The CDR3 consists of 14 residues. Germline V gene data show CDR1 as GTSNPN and CDR2 as SVGIG (reference sequence). V lost 2 bases and J lost 7, with 17 bases in between. The CDR3 here is CAWSHKPGTGTQYF. CDR3 DNA: TGTGCCTGGAGTCATAAGCCAGGGACTGGGACCCAGTACTTC.

The genes are TRBV19 and TRBJ2-2, with 7 bases identical to TRBD1. The V gene's germline CDR1 is LNHDA and CDR2 SQIVND (reference sequence). Trimming took 8 bases from V and 5 from J; bases not matched to a gene: 8. The CDR3 totals 14 residues. Here the CDR3 reads CASEQGSQTGELFF. The CDR3 bases are TGTGCCAGTGAACAGGGGTCCCAAACCGGGGAGCTGTTTTTT. Drawing the rest from reference TRBV19 and TRBJ2-2, the complete variable domain is DGGITQSPKYLFRKEGQNVTLSCEQNLNHDAMYWYRQDPGQGLRLIYYSQIVNDFQKGDIAEGYSVSREKKESFPLTVTSAQKNPTAFYLCASEQGSQTGELFFGEGSRLTVL.

J is TRBJ1-3 and V is TRBV7-9; D not resolved. V gave up 0 bases and J gave up 4 bases, with 13 bases separating them. Per germline, CDR1 SEHNR and CDR2 FQNEAQ (reference sequence). The CDR3 sequence is 16 residues long. CDR3 region: CASSLAGGPEGNTIYF. The CDR3, as DNA: TGTGCCAGCAGCTTAGCCGGAGGGCCAGAGGGAAACACCATATATTTT.

This clonotype was detected only once. The chain carries TRBV4-1 and TRBJ2-7; maybe TRBD1 (6 bases). Trimming cost V 4 bases and J 1 base, with 11 bases left between them. Germline loops: CDR1 MGHRA, CDR2 YSYEKL. The CDR3 length is 14 residues. The CDR3 region is CASSLTQGSYEQYF. Here the CDR3 DNA reads TGCGCCAGCAGCCTAACACAGGGTTCCTACGAGCAGTACTTC.

This clonotype was recorded many times. V usage is TRBV7-2 and J usage is TRBJ1-1; D gene uncertain. Germline V gives CDR1 SGHTA, CDR2 FQGNSA. Trimming removed 5 bases from V and 3 bases from J, with 13 bases in between. The CDR3 is 14 amino acids. CDR3 sequence reads: CASSVGPRDTEAFF. The CDR3 region has the DNA TGTGCCAGCAGCGTCGGACCGAGAGACACTGAAGCTTTCTTT.

The V gene is TRBV28, the J gene TRBJ2-7; possible D gene TRBD1, 5 bases. Germline assignment: CDR1 MDHEN and CDR2 SYDVKM. The V and J ends lost 6 bases and 5 bases respectively, with 17 bases between them. The CDR3 is 14 residues long. This CDR3 is CASSLRAGLDEQYF. The DNA for the CDR3 is TGTGCCAGCAGCTTACGGGCAGGGTTGGACGAGCAGTACTTC.